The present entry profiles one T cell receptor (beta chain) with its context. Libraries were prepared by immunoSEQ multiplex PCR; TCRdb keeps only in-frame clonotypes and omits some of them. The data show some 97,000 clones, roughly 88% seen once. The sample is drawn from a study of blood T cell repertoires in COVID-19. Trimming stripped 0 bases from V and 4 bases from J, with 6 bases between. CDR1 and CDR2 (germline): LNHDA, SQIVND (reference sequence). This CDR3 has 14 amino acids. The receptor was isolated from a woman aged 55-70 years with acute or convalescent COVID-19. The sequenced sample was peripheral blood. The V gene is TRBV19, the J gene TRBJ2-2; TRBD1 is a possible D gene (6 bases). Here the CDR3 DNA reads TGTGCCAGTAGTATAGACAGGGGCACCGGGGAGCTGTTTTTT. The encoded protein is CASSIDRGTGELFF.